Below, 16 T cell receptor beta chains from the same sample are listed, as sequenced in a study of blood T cells in healthy people across ages. Sample-barcoded 5' priming and a J-beta primer mix drove a second PCR of about 6 to 12 cycles. MiXCR was run by TCRdb on the 5' RACE reads, yielding one entry per CDR3 protein. The data contain approximately 690,000 distinct CDR3 sequences, roughly 43% of them singletons. The sequenced material came from blood. The receptor source for this set is a man at least 80 years old in good health.

This clonotype was seen more than once but under ten times. This chain joins TRBV20-1 and TRBJ2-1, with 10 positions matching TRBD2. Germline assignment: CDR1 DFQATT and CDR2 SNEGSKA (reference sequence). Germline trimming cut 6 bases from V and 2 bases from J; bases unmatched to any gene: 10. The CDR3 covers 16 residues. CDR3 residues: CSAPRPSGGAYNEQFF. For the CDR3, the DNA is TGCAGTGCCCCCAGGCCGAGCGGGGGGGCCTACAATGAGCAGTTCTTC.

This clonotype was seen ten or more times. The J gene is TRBJ2-7, the V gene TRBV6-5; perhaps TRBD1 as D (5 bases). CDR1 and CDR2 (germline): MNHEY, SVGAGI. The CDR3 is 14 residues long. V gave up 2 bases and J gave up 2 bases, with 10 bases separating them. The chain's CDR3 is CASSYTDTTYEQYF. CDR3 nucleotides: TGTGCCAGCAGTTACACGGACACAACCTACGAGCAGTACTTC.

As regards this clonotype: Its ends do not fully match the called genes, so a read error is possible. V usage is TRBV4-1 and J usage is TRBJ2-4; D may correspond to TRBD1 or TRBD2 (5 bases each). There are 17 residues in the CDR3. CDR1 and CDR2 from the germline V gene are MGHRA and YSYEKL. CDR3 nucleotides: TGCGTCAGCAGCCAAGGGACCGTCGCCTTAGCCAAAAACATTCAGTACTTC. The encoded protein is CVSSQGTVALAKNIQYF.

The chain links TRBV20-1 to TRBJ2-7, with TRBD1 as a possible D gene (8 bases). V shed 3 bases and J shed 3 bases, with 18 bases lying between them. CDR3 length: 15 residues. Germline V gene data show CDR1 as DFQATT and CDR2 as SNEGSKA (reference sequence). CDR3 DNA: TGCAGTGCTAGCCCTGGTACAGGGGGGGTCTACGAGCAGTACTTC. Translating gives CSASPGTGGVYEQYF.

This clonotype has only a few counts. The chain has TRBV20-1 and TRBJ2-3, with D unresolved. Trimming stripped 4 bases from V and 0 bases from J, with 17 bases between. Germline values: CDR1 DFQATT, CDR2 SNEGSKA (reference sequence). This CDR3 is 16 amino acids long. The CDR3 coding sequence is TGCAGTGCTACCTTGGAGCAACCAAGGAGCACAGATACGCAGTATTTT. Protein: CSATLEQPRSTDTQYF.

This chain links TRBV20-1 with TRBJ1-2; 7 nucleotides line up with TRBD1. Per germline, CDR1 DFQATT and CDR2 SNEGSKA (reference sequence). V lost 6 bases and J lost 2; bases outside the gene matches: 3. CDR3 length: 12 amino acids. The chain's CDR3 is CSAPGQNYGYTF. The CDR3 DNA follows: TGCAGTGCACCGGGACAGAACTATGGCTACACCTTC.

Remarks on this clonotype: The junction does not match germline at one end; this may be a read error. This chain joins TRBV4-3 and TRBJ2-2; a possible D gene is TRBD2 (5 bases). The CDR3 consists of 13 residues. The germline CDR1 and CDR2 sequences are LGHNA and YSLEER. The DNA of the CDR3 is TGCGCCAGCAGCCAAGTGAACACCGGGGAGCGGTTTTTT. As protein: CASSQVNTGERFF.

This clonotype came up a few times. J is TRBJ2-3 and V is TRBV7-6; the D gene is possibly TRBD2 (7 bases). The CDR3 is 16 amino acids. The germline V and J ends were trimmed by 6 bases and 2 bases, with 18 bases remaining between them. The germline CDR1 and CDR2 sequences are SGHVS and FNYEAQ. CDR3 residues: CASSSREGGVTDTQYF. The CDR3 nucleotides read TGTGCCAGCAGTTCCCGGGAAGGGGGGGTCACAGATACGCAGTATTTT.

This clonotype was seen repeatedly, ten times or more. The CDR3 reads CATSRVGGEKLFF. The CDR3 DNA sequence: TGTGCCACCAGCAGAGTTGGCGGCGAAAAACTGTTTTTT. The chain joins TRBV15 to TRBJ1-4; D ambiguous. CDR1 and CDR2 (germline): LNHNV, YYDKDF (reference sequence). The CDR3 runs to 13 residues. The V end was cut by 1 base, the J end by 8 bases, with 8 bases between. The entire variable domain, with the rest obtained from reference TRBV15 and TRBJ1-4, is as follows: DAMVIQNPRYQVTQFGKPVTLSCSQTLNHNVMYWYQQKSSQAPKLLFHYYDKDFNNEADTPDNFQSRRPNTSFCFLDIRSPGLGDTAMYLCATSRVGGEKLFFGSGTQLSVL.

This clonotype was recorded only once. The chain uses TRBV29-1 and TRBJ2-7; 7 nucleotides agree with TRBD1. The J call is doubtful: the DNA matches TRBJ2-4 better. The length of the CDR3 is 13 residues. From germline, CDR1 is SQVTM and CDR2 ANQGSEA. The CDR3 DNA reads as TGCAGCGTAAAACAGGGGCTGGGAAACATTCAGTACTTC. This codes for CSVKQGLGNIQYF.

This clonotype was counted many times. The chain links TRBV20-1 to TRBJ2-7, with 7 bases matching TRBD2. The CDR3 spans 15 residues. CDR1 is DFQATT, CDR2 SNEGSKA, per germline (reference sequence). Trimming cost V 6 bases and J 0 bases; bases outside gene matches: 11. CDR3 region: CSAKGFGGSSYEQYF. The CDR3 DNA is TGCAGTGCCAAAGGCTTTGGCGGGAGCTCCTACGAGCAGTACTTC.

The chain carries TRBV20-1 and TRBJ1-5; 7 bases line up with TRBD1. This CDR3 has 17 amino acids. Germline lookup yields CDR1 DFQATT and CDR2 SNEGSKA (reference sequence). V was pared by 6 bases and J by 2 bases, with 16 bases of the junction left unmatched. The DNA of the CDR3 is TGCAGTGCGTTTCTGGGACAGACTGCAACTGGCAATCAGCCCCAGCATTTT. Translated: CSAFLGQTATGNQPQHF.

This chain connects TRBV3-1 to TRBJ2-5, with D possibly being TRBD2 (6 bases). V lost 4 bases and J lost 5, with 20 bases in between. The CDR3 is made up of 16 amino acids. Germline loops: CDR1 LGHDT, CDR2 YNNKEL (reference sequence). The CDR3 loop reads CASSPRPTGVGETQYF. For the CDR3, the DNA is TGTGCCAGCAGCCCGAGACCTACGGGGGTGGGGGAGACCCAGTACTTC.

In nucleotides, the CDR3 is TGTGCCAGCAGTTACTCAGTTGGACAGCAGTACTTC. This sequence encodes CASSYSVGQQYF. The rearrangement uses TRBV6-2 or TRBV6-3 and TRBJ2-5; tentative D call: TRBD1 (6 bases). V was shortened by 0 bases and J by 11 bases, with 10 bases between the two germline ends. The CDR3 covers 12 residues. Per the germline V gene, CDR1 is MNHEY and CDR2 is SVGEGT.

This clonotype has only a few counts. The J gene is TRBJ2-6, the V gene TRBV7-9; D might be TRBD1 or TRBD2, each matching 6 bases. V was trimmed by 2 bases and J by 0 bases, leaving 14 bases between them. The CDR3 length is 18 residues. Germline CDR1 reads SEHNR; CDR2 reads FQNEAQ (reference sequence). Here the CDR3 reads CASSLRGQVPSGANVLTF. The CDR3 DNA follows: TGTGCCAGCAGCTTACGGGGGCAAGTTCCCTCTGGGGCCAACGTCCTGACTTTC.

In its sample, this clonotype was seen a few times. V gene TRBV20-1 combines with J gene TRBJ2-3; 11 nucleotides match TRBD1. With 3 bases clipped from V and 3 bases from J, the junction kept 2 bases outside the gene matches. Germline loops: CDR1 DFQATT, CDR2 SNEGSKA (reference sequence). This CDR3 spans 14 amino acids. The CDR3 DNA reads TGCAGTGCTAGTGGGACAGGGGGGACAGATACGCAGTATTTT. The encoded protein is CSASGTGGTDTQYF.